The clone carrying this T cell receptor beta chain showed up many times. These data originate in a study of identical twins. V was pared by 7 bases and J by 1 base, with 2 bases of the junction left unmatched. Germline V CDR1 and CDR2: SQVTM, ANQGSEA. This CDR3 region has 13 residues. TCRdb re-called the 5' RACE reads through MiXCR, storing one row per CDR3 protein. The repertoire holds approximately 530,000 distinct CDR3 sequences, with around 20% as singletons. These data are also associated with another study on yellow fever vaccine responses in identical twins.

The TCR sequence derives from a woman aged 18-29 years in good health. The material sequenced was CD4+ T cells sorted from blood. V is TRBV29-1 and J is TRBJ2-2; TRBD1 aligns across 8 bases. The CDR3 sequence is CSADRENTGELFF. The CDR3 DNA reads TGCAGCGCGGACAGGGAGAACACCGGGGAGCTGTTTTTT.